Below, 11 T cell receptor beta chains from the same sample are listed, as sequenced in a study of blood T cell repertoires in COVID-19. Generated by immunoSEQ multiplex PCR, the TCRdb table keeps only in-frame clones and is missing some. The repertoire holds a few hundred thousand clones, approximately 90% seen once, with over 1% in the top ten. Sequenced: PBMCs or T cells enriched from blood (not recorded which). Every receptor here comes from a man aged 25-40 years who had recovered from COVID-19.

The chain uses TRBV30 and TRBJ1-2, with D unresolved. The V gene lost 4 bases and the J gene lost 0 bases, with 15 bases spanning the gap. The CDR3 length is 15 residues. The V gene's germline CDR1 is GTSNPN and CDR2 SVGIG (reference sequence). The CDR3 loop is CAWNLEVVTNYGYTF. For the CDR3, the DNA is TGTGCCTGGAACCTCGAGGTAGTCACTAACTATGGCTACACCTTC.

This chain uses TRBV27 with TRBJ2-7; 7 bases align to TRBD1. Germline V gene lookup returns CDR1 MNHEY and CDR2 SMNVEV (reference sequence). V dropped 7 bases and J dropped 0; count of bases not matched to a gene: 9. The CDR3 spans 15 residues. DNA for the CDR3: TGTGCCAGCAAACGATGGGGGACAGACTCCTACGAGCAGTACTTC. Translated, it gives CASKRWGTDSYEQYF.

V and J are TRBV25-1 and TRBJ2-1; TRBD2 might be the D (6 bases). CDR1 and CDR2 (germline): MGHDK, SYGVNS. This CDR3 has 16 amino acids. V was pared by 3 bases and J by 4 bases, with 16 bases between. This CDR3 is CASSDPPGTEYNEQFF. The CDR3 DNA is TGTGCCAGCAGTGACCCACCTGGGACTGAATACAATGAGCAGTTCTTC. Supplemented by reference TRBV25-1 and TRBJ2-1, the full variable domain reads EADIYQTPRYLVIGTGKKITLECSQTMGHDKMYWYQQDPGMELHLIHYSYGVNSTEKGDLSSESTVSRIRTEHFPLTLESARPSHTSQYLCASSDPPGTEYNEQFFGPGTRLTVL.

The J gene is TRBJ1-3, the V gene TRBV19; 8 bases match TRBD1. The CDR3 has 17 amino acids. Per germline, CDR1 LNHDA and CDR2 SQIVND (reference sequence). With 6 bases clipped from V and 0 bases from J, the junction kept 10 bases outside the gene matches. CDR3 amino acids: CASSPRTGFSSGNTIYF. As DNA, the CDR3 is TGTGCCAGTAGCCCCCGGACAGGGTTCTCCTCTGGAAACACCATATATTTT.

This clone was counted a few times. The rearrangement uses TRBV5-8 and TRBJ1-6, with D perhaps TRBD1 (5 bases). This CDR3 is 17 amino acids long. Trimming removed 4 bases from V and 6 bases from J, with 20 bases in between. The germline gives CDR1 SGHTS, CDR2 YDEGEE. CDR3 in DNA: TGTGCCAGCAGCATTCTTGGTGGGGGGTCTTTTAATTCACCCCTCCACTTT. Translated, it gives CASSILGGGSFNSPLHF.

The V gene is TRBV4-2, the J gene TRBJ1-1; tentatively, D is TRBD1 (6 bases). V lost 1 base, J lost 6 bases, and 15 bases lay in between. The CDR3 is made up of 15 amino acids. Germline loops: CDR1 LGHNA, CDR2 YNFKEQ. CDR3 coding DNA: TGTGCCAGCAGCCAAGTTTCACAGGGAGATGCTGAAGCTTTCTTT. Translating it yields CASSQVSQGDAEAFF.

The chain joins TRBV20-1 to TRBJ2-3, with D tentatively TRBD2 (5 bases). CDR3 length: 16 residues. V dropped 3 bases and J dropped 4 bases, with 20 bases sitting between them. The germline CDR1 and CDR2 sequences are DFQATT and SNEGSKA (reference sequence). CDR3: CSASTPGRGSADTQYF. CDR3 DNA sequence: TGCAGTGCTAGTACCCCTGGACGAGGGAGCGCAGATACGCAGTATTTT.

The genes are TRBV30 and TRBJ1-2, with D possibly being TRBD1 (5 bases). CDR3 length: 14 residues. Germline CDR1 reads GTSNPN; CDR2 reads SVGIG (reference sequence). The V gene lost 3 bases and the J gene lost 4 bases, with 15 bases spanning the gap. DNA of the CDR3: TGTGCCTGGAGCGTAGTGCAGGGTAGCTATGGCTACACCTTC. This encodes CAWSVVQGSYGYTF.

The CDR3 nucleotides are TGTGCCAGCAGCGAGGGACAGGGTTATTCACCCCTCCACTTT. It encodes CASSEGQGYSPLHF. The rearrangement uses TRBV9 and TRBJ1-6, with 9 bases identical to TRBD1. The CDR3 extends over 14 amino acids. Germline V gene lookup returns CDR1 SGDLS and CDR2 YYNGEE. Losses at the gene ends were 3 bases for V and 8 bases for J; bases not matched to a gene: 3.

The DNA for the CDR3 is TGTGCCAGCTCGGCCGGGACAGCCTATAATTCACCCCTCCACTTT. This sequence encodes CASSAGTAYNSPLHF. This chain uses TRBV18 with TRBJ1-6, with 7 positions matching TRBD1. The CDR3 spans 15 residues. Germline V CDR1 and CDR2: KGHSH, LQKENI. J was trimmed by 2 bases and V by 6 bases; bases with no gene match: 4.

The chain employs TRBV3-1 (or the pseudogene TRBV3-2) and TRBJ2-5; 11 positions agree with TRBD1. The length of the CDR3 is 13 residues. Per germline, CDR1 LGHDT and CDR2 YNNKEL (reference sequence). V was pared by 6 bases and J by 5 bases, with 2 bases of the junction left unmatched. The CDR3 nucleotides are TGTGCCAGCAGACGGACAGGGGGCGAGACCCAGTACTTC. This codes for CASRRTGGETQYF.